This T cell receptor beta chain was recorded in a study of beta chain features in type 1 diabetes. Study-wide points: The naive, central memory and Treg TCRB repertoires showed an apparent similarity that was greater among patients than among healthy donors.

Investigators reverse transcribed all isolated RNA, so they sequenced expressed TCRB transcripts. Generated by immunoSEQ multiplex PCR, the TCRdb table keeps only in-frame clones and is missing some. The data contain hundreds of thousands of clones, roughly a sixth of them singletons. The CDR3 spans 12 residues. Trimming removed 0 bases from V and 14 bases from J, with 8 bases in between. Germline V gene sequence: CDR1 MNHNS, CDR2 SASEGT. As regards this clone: Its antigen is unknown.

The TCR was taken from a man younger than 35 in good health. Material: naive CD4+ T cells from blood. This chain uses TRBV6-1 with TRBJ1-6, with D hard to call. CDR3 protein: CASSEAGGTLHF. CDR3 in DNA: TGTGCCAGCAGTGAAGCGGGCGGCACCCTCCACTTT.